A single sample is the source of the 14 T cell receptor beta chains below, sequenced in a study of control samples from healthy donors and cancer patients. The repertoire was sequenced with immunoSEQ multiplex PCR; TCRdb's copy has only in-frame clones and lacks some. This table holds over 150,000 clones, about 93% found once. The sequenced sample was blood. The receptor set was obtained from a man aged 18 to 29 in good health.

The J gene is TRBJ2-7, the V gene TRBV7-9; D is unclear. V was cut by 0 bases and J by 2 bases, with 5 bases left in between. Germline V gene lookup returns CDR1 SEHNR and CDR2 FQNEAQ (reference sequence). The CDR3 is 13 residues long. CDR3 protein: CASSLAGPYEQYF. DNA for the CDR3: TGTGCCAGCAGCTTAGCAGGGCCCTACGAGCAGTACTTC.

The count of this clone is one. V is TRBV10-2 and J is TRBJ2-3; maybe TRBD1 (5 bases). There are 15 residues in the CDR3. Looked up from germline, CDR1 is WSHSY and CDR2 is SAAADI. Deletions cut 6 bases from V and 5 bases from J, with 18 bases between. CDR3 protein: CASRLTAAILDTQYF. The CDR3, as DNA: TGCGCCAGCAGGCTGACAGCTGCTATTTTAGATACGCAGTATTTT.

The chain couples TRBV5-1 to TRBJ2-3; possible D gene TRBD2, 5 bases. Germline lookup yields CDR1 SGHRS and CDR2 YFSETQ. CDR3 length: 13 amino acids. V was cut by 0 bases and J by 5 bases, with 7 bases left in between. CDR3 DNA: TGCGCCAGCAGCTTGGAAGGAGGAGATACGCAGTATTTT. Translated: CASSLEGGDTQYF.

This sequence joins TRBV29-1 and TRBJ2-7; 9 bases line up with TRBD1. V lost 7 bases, J lost 3 bases, and 4 bases stayed unmatched. This CDR3 comprises 12 residues. Germline CDR1 is SQVTM and CDR2 is ANQGSEA. CDR3 sequence reads: CSALTGGYEQYF. The CDR3 DNA is TGCAGCGCTCTGACAGGGGGCTACGAGCAGTACTTC.

V usage is TRBV3-1 (or the pseudogene TRBV3-2) and J usage is TRBJ2-7; TRBD2 might be the D (6 bases). CDR1 is LGHDT and CDR2 is YNNKEL in the germline V gene (reference sequence). Trimming cost V 4 bases and J 7 bases, with 17 bases left between them. CDR3 length equals 14 residues. DNA for the CDR3: TGTGCCAGCAGCCCCAGCTGGGGGGTGTTTGAGCAGTACTTC. Translating it yields CASSPSWGVFEQYF.

This chain connects TRBV29-1 to TRBJ2-7, with 10 nucleotides matching TRBD1. The CDR3 loop spans 14 amino acids. The V and J ends lost 4 bases and 0 bases, in that order; junction bases with no gene match: 3. The germline V gene has CDR1 SQVTM and CDR2 ANQGSEA. The DNA of the CDR3 is TGCAGCGTTGGTAGGACAGGGGGCTCCTACGAGCAGTACTTC. Translation gives CSVGRTGGSYEQYF.

This rearrangement joins TRBV18 to TRBJ2-7; D could derive from TRBD1 or TRBD2 (6 bases each). CDR3 length equals 14 residues. The germline CDR1 and CDR2 sequences are KGHSH and LQKENI. The ends were cut back, 6 bases at V and 2 bases at J, with 14 bases in the middle. The CDR3 nucleotides read TGTGCCAGCTCGGGGGCGGGACAACCCTACGAGCAGTACTTC. It codes for CASSGAGQPYEQYF. Full variable domain (remainder filled in from reference TRBV18 and TRBJ2-7): NAGVMQNPRHLVRRRGQEARLRCSPMKGHSHVYWYRQLPEEGLKFMVYLQKENIIDESGMPKERFSAEFPKEGPSILRIQQVVRGDSAAYFCASSGAGQPYEQYFGPGTRLTVT.

V gene TRBV21-1 combines with J gene TRBJ2-3; the table gives TRBD2 as D, unverified against the DNA. TRBV21-1 is assigned pseudogene status. The CDR3 runs 19 residues. CDR3 protein: CASSTPIGLAGLGTDTQYF. The CDR3 DNA follows: TGTGCCAGCAGCACCCCGATCGGACTAGCGGGTTTAGGCACAGATACGCAGTATTTT.

The chain joins TRBV28 to TRBJ1-2, with 8 bases aligning to TRBD1. The length of the CDR3 is 13 residues. Germline assignment: CDR1 MDHEN and CDR2 SYDVKM. Trimming at V came to 5 bases and at J to 4 bases, leaving 3 bases not matched to a gene. For the CDR3, the DNA is TGTGCCAGCAGTGCAACAGGGGGCTATGGCTACACCTTC. This encodes CASSATGGYGYTF.

The chain uses TRBV5-1 and TRBJ1-3; D remains ambiguous. Between the trimmed V and J ends, which lost 4 bases and 4 bases, there was a span of 21 bases. Germline V lookup: CDR1 SGHRS, CDR2 YFSETQ. CDR3 length equals 17 residues. The CDR3 region has the DNA TGCGCCAGCAGCCCTAGCCTCGGACCAGTCGGAGGAAACACCATATATTTT. It is translated as CASSPSLGPVGGNTIYF.

The chain's CDR3 is CSAPTGGGTDTQYF. CDR3 nucleotide sequence: TGCAGCGCTCCAACTGGGGGAGGCACAGATACGCAGTATTTT. The gene calls are TRBV29-1 and TRBJ2-3, with D perhaps TRBD1 or TRBD2 (5 bases each). The length of the CDR3 is 14 residues. V lost 7 bases to trimming and J lost 1 base, with 15 bases between them. Germline CDR1 reads SQVTM; CDR2 reads ANQGSEA.

The V and J genes are TRBV2 and TRBJ2-3; D gene uncertain. V dropped 6 bases and J dropped 2 bases, with 12 bases sitting between them. This CDR3 spans 14 amino acids. Looked up from germline, CDR1 is SNHLY and CDR2 is FYNNEI. The CDR3 reads CASRWWHFTDTQYF. The CDR3 DNA reads as TGTGCCAGCAGGTGGTGGCATTTCACAGATACGCAGTATTTT.

This clone was detected once. J is TRBJ2-1 and V is TRBV5-6, with 14 nucleotides matching TRBD2. CDR1 is SGHDT and CDR2 is YYEEEE in the germline V gene. V lost 1 base, J lost 8 bases, and 5 bases stayed unmatched. This CDR3 spans 16 amino acids. The CDR3 spells CASSLPGLAGEDEQFF. CDR3 nucleotide sequence: TGTGCCAGCAGCTTGCCGGGACTAGCGGGGGAGGATGAGCAGTTCTTC. Full variable domain (remainder filled in from reference TRBV5-6 and TRBJ2-1): DAGVTQSPTHLIKTRGQQVTLRCSPKSGHDTVSWYQQALGQGPQFIFQYYEEEERQRGNFPDRFSGHQFPNYSSELNVNALLLGDSALYLCASSLPGLAGEDEQFFGPGTRLTVL.

V gene TRBV10-3 combines with J gene TRBJ1-1, with 7 bases lining up with TRBD1. CDR3 size: 17 residues. CDR1 and CDR2 (germline): ENHRY, SYGVKD. Germline trimming cut 0 bases from V and 2 bases from J; bases unmatched to any gene: 9. Here the CDR3 reads CAISESGDRGANTEAFF. The CDR3 coding sequence is TGTGCCATCAGTGAGTCGGGGGACAGAGGGGCCAACACTGAAGCTTTCTTT.